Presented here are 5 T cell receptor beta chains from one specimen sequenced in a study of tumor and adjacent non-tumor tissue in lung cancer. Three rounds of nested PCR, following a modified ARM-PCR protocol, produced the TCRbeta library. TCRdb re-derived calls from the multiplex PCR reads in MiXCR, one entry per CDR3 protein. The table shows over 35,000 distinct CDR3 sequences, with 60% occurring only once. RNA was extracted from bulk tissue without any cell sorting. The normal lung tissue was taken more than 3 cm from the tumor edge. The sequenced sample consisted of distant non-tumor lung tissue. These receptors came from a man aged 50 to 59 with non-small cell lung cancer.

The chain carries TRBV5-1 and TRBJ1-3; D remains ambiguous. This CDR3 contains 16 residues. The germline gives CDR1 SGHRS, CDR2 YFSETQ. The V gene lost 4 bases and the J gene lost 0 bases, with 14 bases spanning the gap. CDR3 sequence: CASSLGPPSSGNTIYF. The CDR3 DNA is TGCGCCAGCAGCCTCGGACCGCCGAGCTCTGGAAACACCATATATTTT.

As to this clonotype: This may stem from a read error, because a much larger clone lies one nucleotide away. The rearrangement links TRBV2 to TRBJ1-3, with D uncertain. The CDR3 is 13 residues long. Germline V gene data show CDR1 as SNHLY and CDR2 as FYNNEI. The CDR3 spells CASAQDSGKTIYF. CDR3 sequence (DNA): TGTGCCAGCGCCCAGGACTCTGGAAAGACCATATATTTT.

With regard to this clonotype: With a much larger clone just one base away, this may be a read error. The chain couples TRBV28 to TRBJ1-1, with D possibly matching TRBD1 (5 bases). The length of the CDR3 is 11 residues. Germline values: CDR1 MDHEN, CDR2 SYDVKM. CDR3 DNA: TGTGCCGGCAGTTTTGCAGGGAGAGCTTTCTTT. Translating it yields CAGSFAGRAFF.

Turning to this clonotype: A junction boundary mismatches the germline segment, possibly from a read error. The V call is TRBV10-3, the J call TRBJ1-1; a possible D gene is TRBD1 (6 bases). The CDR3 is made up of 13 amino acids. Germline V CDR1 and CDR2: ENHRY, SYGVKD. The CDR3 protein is CAICAGAAYEAIF. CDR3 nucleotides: TGTGCCATCTGTGCGGGGGCGGCCTATGAAGCTATCTTT.

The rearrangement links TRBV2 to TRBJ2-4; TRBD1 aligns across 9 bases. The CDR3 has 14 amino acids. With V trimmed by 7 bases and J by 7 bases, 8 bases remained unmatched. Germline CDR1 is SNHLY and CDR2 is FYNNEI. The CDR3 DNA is TGTGCCAGCACCGAGACAGGGGGGAGGAACATTCAGTACTTC. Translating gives CASTETGGRNIQYF.